This TCR beta chain is drawn from a study of T cell changes during pregnancy in multiple sclerosis. The repertoire was sequenced with immunoSEQ multiplex PCR; TCRdb's copy has only in-frame clones and lacks some. Of roughly 83,000 clones listed, roughly nine tenths were seen once; the top ten hold around 3.4%. V shed 1 base, J shed 5 bases, and the junction held 5 bases outside the gene matches. This CDR3 contains 15 residues. Germline V gene data show CDR1 as SGHRS and CDR2 as YFSETQ. This material consisted of PBMCs, taken in the first trimester of pregnancy. This TCR was recovered from a female donor in good health, serving as a control in a pregnancy study. Some clones in this sample may be carry-over from other donors' samples. The genes are TRBV5-1 and TRBJ2-5; 10 bases fit TRBD2. The CDR3 protein is CASSLRAGGGETQYF. The CDR3 DNA reads TGCGCCAGCAGCTTGAGAGCGGGAGGGGGTGAGACCCAGTACTTC.